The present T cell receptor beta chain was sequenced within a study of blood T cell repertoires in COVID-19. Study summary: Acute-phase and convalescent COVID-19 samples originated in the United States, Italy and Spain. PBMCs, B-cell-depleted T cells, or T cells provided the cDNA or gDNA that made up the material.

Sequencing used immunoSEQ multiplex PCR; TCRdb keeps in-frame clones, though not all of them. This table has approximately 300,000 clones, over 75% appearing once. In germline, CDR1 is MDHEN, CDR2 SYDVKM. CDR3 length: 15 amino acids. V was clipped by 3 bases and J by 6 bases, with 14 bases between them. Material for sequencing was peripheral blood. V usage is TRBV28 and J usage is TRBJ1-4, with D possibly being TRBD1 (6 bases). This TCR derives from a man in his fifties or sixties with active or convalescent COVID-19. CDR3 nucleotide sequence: TGTGCCAGCAGTTTTTGGGGGCAATGGGATGAAAAACTGTTTTTT. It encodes CASSFWGQWDEKLFF.